The 8 T cell receptor beta chains reported below all come from one sample, sequenced in a study of T cells in localized non-small cell lung cancer. Generated by immunoSEQ multiplex PCR, the TCRdb table keeps only in-frame clones and is missing some. This repertoire shows fewer than 30,000 clones, about 85% found once; its top ten account for 11% to 15%. The input for sequencing was peripheral blood, taken before any cancer treatment. These receptors all stem from a female donor over 55 with stage II squamous cell lung carcinoma.

The V and J genes are TRBV7-7 and TRBJ2-1; 8 bases line up with TRBD1. The CDR3 length is 15 residues. Germline CDR1 is SSHAT and CDR2 is FNYEAQ (reference sequence). The trim removed 5 bases at V and 1 base at J, leaving 4 bases unmatched. As DNA, the CDR3 is TGTGCCAGCAGCCCCGGACAGGGATCCTACAATGAGCAGTTCTTC. Translation gives CASSPGQGSYNEQFF.

V usage is TRBV6-1 and J usage is TRBJ2-7; D is possibly TRBD2 (5 bases). V was cut by 5 bases and J by 9 bases, with 11 bases left in between. CDR1 and CDR2 (germline): MNHNS, SASEGT. The CDR3 is 11 amino acids. DNA of the CDR3: TGTGCCAGCAGTTCACTAGTTTCGCAGTACTTC. Its protein product is CASSSLVSQYF.

The rearrangement joins TRBV28 to TRBJ1-2, with TRBD1 matching over 8 bases. CDR1 and CDR2 (germline): MDHEN, SYDVKM. This CDR3 region has 14 residues. The trim removed 5 bases at V and 7 bases at J, leaving 9 bases unmatched. The DNA for the CDR3 is TGTGCCAGCAGTCCAACGGACAGGGAGGGTGGCTACACCTTC. Translated, it gives CASSPTDREGGYTF.

The rearrangement joins TRBV9 to TRBJ2-7; TRBD1 matches 9 bases. CDR1 and CDR2 (germline): SGDLS, YYNGEE. Germline trimming cut 2 bases from V and 5 bases from J; bases unmatched to any gene: 11. There are 16 residues in the CDR3. The CDR3 here is CASSVGLGTGMDEQYF. The CDR3 DNA is TGTGCCAGCAGCGTTGGGCTTGGGACAGGGATGGACGAGCAGTACTTC.

The V and J genes are TRBV4-3 and TRBJ1-1; tentative D call: TRBD1 (5 bases). CDR1 and CDR2 (germline): LGHNA, YSLEER. The CDR3 is 15 amino acids. V was pared by 0 bases and J by 4 bases, with 12 bases between. CDR3 in amino acids: CASSQEGGGGTEAFF. The CDR3 bases are TGCGCCAGCAGCCAAGAGGGCGGTGGGGGCACTGAAGCTTTCTTT.

The chain uses TRBV7-2 and TRBJ2-2; maybe TRBD1 (6 bases). Germline CDR1 reads SGHTA; CDR2 reads FQGNSA. Deletions cut 1 base from V and 5 bases from J, with 11 bases between. The CDR3 runs 15 residues. CDR3: CASSLGTARTGELFF. The CDR3 region has the DNA TGTGCCAGCAGCTTAGGGACAGCCCGAACCGGGGAGCTGTTTTTT. Full variable domain (outside the CDR3, taken from reference TRBV7-2 and TRBJ2-2): GAGVSQSPSNKVTEKGKDVELRCDPISGHTALYWYRQSLGQGLEFLIYFQGNSAPDKSGLPSDRFSAERTGGSVSTLTIQRTQQEDSAVYLCASSLGTARTGELFFGEGSRLTVL.

CDR3 sequence (DNA): TGTGCCAGCAGTGAAGTTGGGGGCACGGGCGAGCAGTACTTC. It is translated as CASSEVGGTGEQYF. J is TRBJ2-7 and V is TRBV5-6; tentatively, D is TRBD1 (6 bases). This CDR3 has 14 amino acids. Trimming took off 5 bases at V and 6 bases at J, with 18 bases between the two ends. Germline CDR1 and CDR2: SGHDT and YYEEEE.

The chain links TRBV19 to TRBJ1-3, with D tentatively TRBD1 (5 bases). V lost 9 bases to trimming and J lost 0 bases, with 12 bases between them. Germline V lookup: CDR1 LNHDA, CDR2 SQIVND (reference sequence). CDR3 length equals 14 residues. The CDR3, as DNA: TGTGCCAGCACGAGGGGTGGCTCTGGAAACACCATATATTTT. This sequence encodes CASTRGGSGNTIYF.